The subject of this entry is one TCR beta chain. This sample was included in a study of blood T cell repertoires in COVID-19. Whole-study context: The samples span acute and convalescent COVID-19 from the United States, Italy and Spain. Nucleic acid was either cDNA or gDNA, and it came from T cells, B-cell-depleted T cells, or PBMCs.

Seattle-derived patients entered the study during active infection and were followed longitudinally. In the original processing: For nucleated cells, counts were estimated from reference gene primer amplification. Here immunoSEQ multiplex PCR was the method, and the copy in TCRdb shows in-frame clones only, minus some. The D gene and trimming were derived from the DNA, and the V and J assignments and clone size from that table. The sample consists of 220,000 or so clones, 86% of them appearing once. This CDR3 has 16 amino acids. CDR1 is LNHNV, CDR2 YYDKDF, per germline (reference sequence). Germline trimming cut 2 bases from V and 0 bases from J; bases unmatched to any gene: 1.

The J gene is TRBJ2-6, the V gene TRBV15; 7 positions match TRBD1. This clonotype originated in a woman aged 50 to 65 with COVID-19, enrolled during active disease. The material sequenced was peripheral blood. CDR3 protein: CATSRRGPSGANVLTF. In DNA, the CDR3 is TGTGCCACCAGCAGAAGGGGGCCCTCTGGGGCCAACGTCCTGACTTTC.